This T cell receptor beta chain was documented in a study of blood T cells in healthy people across ages. For the second PCR, which ran for roughly 6 to 12 cycles, a sample-barcoded 5' primer and a J-beta primer mix were used. A single record per CDR3 protein comes from TCRdb applying MiXCR to the 5' RACE reads. Among 600,000 to 850,000 distinct CDR3 sequences listed, roughly 25% were seen once. With 6 bases clipped from V and 6 bases from J, the junction kept 5 bases outside the gene matches. The CDR3 is 15 residues long. Per-sample PBMC isolation yielded at least 7 million cells. Turning to this clonotype: Antigen specificity is unknown.

Overall study results and limits: Naive T cell percentage showed a strong correlation with TCR beta diversity. Leaving the PBMCs unsorted stopped any conclusive comparison of naive versus antigen-experienced cells.

These data were also reused for a study on T cells of mothers and their children. That paper adds: Researchers put all of the extracted RNA into cDNA synthesis, using 1.5 ug per 15 ul.

Source material: blood. J is TRBJ2-1 and V is TRBV12-3 or TRBV12-4; TRBD2 aligns across 13 bases. The clonotype originates from a boy under 18 in good health. The CDR3 region has the DNA TGTGCCAGCAGGGTCGGACTAGCGGGGGTCAATGAGCAGTTCTTC. Translation gives CASRVGLAGVNEQFF.